These 20 T cell receptor beta chains came from one sample sequenced in a study of cytomegalovirus exposure and HLA in healthy donors (dated by TCRdb to 2017 to 2019). To prepare the library, the immunoSEQ multiplex PCR assay was applied. For the multiplex PCR, a mixture combining 60 forward primers for TCR Vbeta segments and 13 reverse primers for TCR Jbeta segments was used. TCRdb holds this immuneACCESS table with in-frame rearrangements only. Some clones are missing; in checked studies, unresolved V genes explain under half, and the rest has no known cause. For this sample there are 85,000 to 100,000 clones; around 77% appear just once. Roughly 3% of the sample rests with the top ten. The sample taken for sequencing was PBMCs. The receptors stem from a man aged 35-49 years in good health and CMV-seronegative.

The V and J genes are TRBV5-1 and TRBJ2-5; 8 nucleotides agree with TRBD2. CDR3 length: 19 residues. J lost 1 base, V lost 4 bases, and 18 bases had no gene match. Germline V CDR1 and CDR2: SGHRS, YFSETQ. The CDR3 bases are TGCGCCAGCAGCCCAACTCGCCCGGGAGGGGGGCGACCCCAAGAGACCCAGTACTTC. Residues: CASSPTRPGGGRPQETQYF.

The chain couples TRBV5-1 to TRBJ2-7; TRBD1 aligns across 12 bases. This CDR3 has 16 residues. Germline trimming cut 0 bases from V and 6 bases from J; bases unmatched to any gene: 7. The V gene's germline CDR1 is SGHRS and CDR2 YFSETQ. DNA for the CDR3: TGCGCCAGCAGCTTGGGGGGGACAGGGGGCTTTGGCGAGCAGTACTTC. This encodes CASSLGGTGGFGEQYF.

The chain is built from TRBV5-1 and TRBJ2-3, with 9 bases fitting TRBD2. This CDR3 is 17 amino acids long. Germline V lookup: CDR1 SGHRS, CDR2 YFSETQ. The V segment lost 7 bases and the J segment 4 bases; nucleotides outside the gene matches: 16. The CDR3 sequence is CASRRGSIAGVADTQYF. The DNA of the CDR3 is TGCGCCAGCCGGCGAGGGTCGATAGCGGGAGTGGCAGATACGCAGTATTTT.

The rearrangement links TRBV29-1 to TRBJ1-2; possible D gene TRBD1, 5 bases. V shed 0 bases and J shed 9 bases, with 23 bases lying between them. Per the germline V gene, CDR1 is SQVTM and CDR2 is ANQGSEA. The CDR3 totals 16 residues. CDR3 amino acids: CSVEEPSGGTSFRYTF. As DNA, the CDR3 is TGCAGCGTTGAAGAGCCCTCCGGCGGGACCAGCTTTCGCTACACCTTC.

This rearrangement joins TRBV7-8 to TRBJ2-7; 7 bases line up with TRBD2. The CDR3 covers 14 residues. J gave up 2 bases and V 5 bases, and 6 bases lay outside the gene matches. Germline CDR1 and CDR2: SGHVS and FQNEAQ. The CDR3 region has the DNA TGTGCCAGCAGCCCAAGCGGGAACCCCTACGAGCAGTACTTC. Translated: CASSPSGNPYEQYF.

The chain couples TRBV30 to TRBJ1-3, with D unclear. Trimming took off 1 base at V and 7 bases at J, with 5 bases between the two ends. Germline V lookup: CDR1 GTSNPN, CDR2 SVGIG (reference sequence). CDR3 length equals 11 residues. This CDR3 reads CAWSGGNTIYF. In DNA form, the CDR3 reads TGTGCCTGGAGTGGCGGGAACACCATATATTTT.

This clone has just one count. V gene TRBV4-2 combines with J gene TRBJ2-3; 14 bases are a match to TRBD2. Germline trimming cut 0 bases from V and 1 base from J; bases unmatched to any gene: 3. This CDR3 has 18 amino acids. From germline, CDR1 is LGHNA and CDR2 YNFKEQ. DNA of the CDR3: TGTGCCAGCAGCCAAGAACCGGGACTAGCGGGAGGCACAGATACGCAGTATTTT. Translation: CASSQEPGLAGGTDTQYF.

This clone was detected a few times. The chain employs TRBV27 and TRBJ2-7; 11 nucleotides agree with TRBD2. The CDR3 runs to 15 residues. CDR1 MNHEY and CDR2 SMNVEV come from the germline V gene (reference sequence). V shed 5 bases and J 7 bases; nucleotides not matched to a gene: 10. CDR3 in amino acids: CASSGMGLAAREQYF. In DNA, the CDR3 is TGTGCCAGCAGTGGAATGGGACTAGCGGCCCGGGAGCAGTACTTC.

The chain links TRBV28 to TRBJ1-5, with 10 nucleotides matching TRBD1. CDR1 is MDHEN and CDR2 is SYDVKM in the germline V gene. J gave up 3 bases and V 6 bases, and 8 bases lay outside the gene matches. The CDR3 is 16 amino acids. The CDR3 here is CASRVMGTGANQPQHF. CDR3 nucleotides: TGTGCCAGCAGGGTGATGGGGACAGGGGCCAATCAGCCCCAGCATTTT. Combining the CDR3 with reference TRBV28 and TRBJ1-5 gives the whole variable domain DVKVTQSSRYLVKRTGEKVFLECVQDMDHENMFWYRQDPGLGLRLIYFSYDVKMKEKGDIPEGYSVSREKKERFSLILESASTNQTSMYLCASRVMGTGANQPQHFGDGTRLSIL.

This chain connects TRBV2 to TRBJ2-3; D might be TRBD2 (5 bases). Trimming took off 7 bases at V and 3 bases at J, with 8 bases between the two ends. Looked up from germline, CDR1 is SNHLY and CDR2 is FYNNEI. The CDR3 totals 12 residues. Here the CDR3 DNA reads TGTGCCAGCACAGCGGATACAGATACGCAGTATTTT. Protein product: CASTADTDTQYF.

The rearrangement uses TRBV30 and TRBJ1-1, with D tentatively TRBD1 (6 bases). The V end lost 3 bases, the J end lost 4 bases, and 9 bases lay between the germline ends. The CDR3 length is 12 residues. Germline V lookup: CDR1 GTSNPN, CDR2 SVGIG (reference sequence). In nucleotides, the CDR3 is TGTGCCTGGAGGACAGGCATCACTGAAGCTTTCTTT. It translates to CAWRTGITEAFF. The full variable domain, its missing parts supplied by reference TRBV30 and TRBJ1-1, is SQTIHQWPATLVQPVGSPLSLECTVEGTSNPNLYWYRQAAGRGLQLLFYSVGIGQISSEVPQNLSASRPQDRQFILSSKKLLLSDSGFYLCAWRTGITEAFFGQGTRLTVV.

The V call is TRBV2, the J call TRBJ2-7; 11 nucleotides agree with TRBD1. Losses at the gene ends were 5 bases for V and 2 bases for J; bases not matched to a gene: 5. Germline V lookup: CDR1 SNHLY, CDR2 FYNNEI. This CDR3 region has 15 residues. CDR3 DNA sequence: TGTGCCAGCAGTTCTGGACAGGGGGCCCCCTACGAGCAGTACTTC. Protein: CASSSGQGAPYEQYF.

CDR3 protein: CSVRGSQNIQYF. The CDR3, as DNA: TGCAGCGTTAGAGGGTCTCAAAACATTCAGTACTTC. This chain uses TRBV29-1 with TRBJ2-4, with a weak D call TRBD2 (5 bases). Germline V gives CDR1 SQVTM, CDR2 ANQGSEA. The CDR3 length is 12 residues. With 5 bases removed from V and 5 bases from J, the gap between germline ends came to 10 bases.

The V call is TRBV7-9, the J call TRBJ2-7, with no clear D. CDR1 SEHNR and CDR2 FQNEAQ come from the germline V gene (reference sequence). Trimming pared 1 base from V and 4 bases from J, leaving 5 bases between. This CDR3 contains 12 residues. The CDR3 DNA reads TGTGCCAGCAGCTTAGTCGGTTACGAGCAGTACTTC. Protein product: CASSLVGYEQYF.

V is TRBV11-3 and J is TRBJ2-3, with 13 bases that match TRBD2. Trimming cost V 5 bases and J 4 bases; bases outside gene matches: 6. The CDR3 spans 16 residues. CDR1 and CDR2 from the germline V gene are SGHNT and YENEEA. The CDR3 spells CASSPGLAGVADTQYF. CDR3 nucleotides: TGTGCCAGCAGCCCAGGACTAGCGGGAGTAGCAGATACGCAGTATTTT.

In the case of this clone: The identical CDR3 is also encoded by other nucleotide sequences in the sample. V usage is TRBV27 and J usage is TRBJ1-6, with 8 bases that match TRBD1. The CDR3 spans 15 residues. With 7 bases clipped from V and 6 bases from J, the junction kept 8 bases outside the gene matches. CDR1 is MNHEY, CDR2 SMNVEV, per germline (reference sequence). CDR3 region: CASKIDRGGNSPLHF. For the CDR3, the DNA is TGTGCCAGCAAGATTGACAGGGGAGGTAATTCACCCCTCCACTTT.

Only a few counts were recorded for this clone. The J gene is TRBJ2-7, the V gene TRBV28; TRBD2 matches at 10 bases. This CDR3 is built from 15 residues. With 5 bases clipped from V and 6 bases from J, the junction kept 10 bases outside the gene matches. Germline CDR1 and CDR2: MDHEN and SYDVKM. CDR3: CASSRGTSGIPEQYF. CDR3 in DNA: TGTGCCAGCAGTCGCGGTACTAGCGGGATCCCCGAGCAGTACTTC.

The rearrangement uses TRBV28 and TRBJ1-6, with 8 bases lining up with TRBD1. This CDR3 is built from 17 residues. J lost 8 bases, V lost 2 bases, and 11 bases had no gene match. Germline values: CDR1 MDHEN, CDR2 SYDVKM. In nucleotides, the CDR3 is TGTGCCAGCAGTTTAGGCAGGGGGCGATCTAATTATTCACCCCTCCACTTT. This gives the protein CASSLGRGRSNYSPLHF.

This chain links TRBV5-4 with TRBJ1-6, with 7 bases that match TRBD1. The CDR3 contains 17 residues. Trimming took 0 bases from V and 0 from J; bases not matched to a gene: 3. From germline, CDR1 is SGHNT and CDR2 YYREEE (reference sequence). The DNA for the CDR3 is TGTGCCAGCAGCTTGGGGACAGGATACTCCTATAATTCACCCCTCCACTTT. As protein: CASSLGTGYSYNSPLHF.

This rearrangement joins TRBV10-3 to TRBJ1-1; D is possibly TRBD1 (5 bases). CDR1 and CDR2 (germline): ENHRY, SYGVKD. The CDR3 is 14 amino acids. V lost 3 bases, J lost 4 bases, and 12 bases lay in between. The CDR3 region is CAISDRERITEAFF. The CDR3 DNA reads as TGTGCCATCAGTGACAGGGAACGGATCACTGAAGCTTTCTTT.